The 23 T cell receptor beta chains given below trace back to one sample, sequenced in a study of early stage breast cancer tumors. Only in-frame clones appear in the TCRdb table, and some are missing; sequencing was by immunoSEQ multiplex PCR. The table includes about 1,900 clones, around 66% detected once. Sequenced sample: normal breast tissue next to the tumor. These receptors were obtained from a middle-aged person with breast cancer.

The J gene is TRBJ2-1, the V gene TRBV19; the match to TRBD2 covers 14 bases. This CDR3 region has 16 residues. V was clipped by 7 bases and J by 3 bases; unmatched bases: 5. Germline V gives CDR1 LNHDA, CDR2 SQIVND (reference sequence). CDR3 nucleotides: TGTGCCAGTACGGGACTAGCGGGAGAATTCTACAATGAGCAGTTCTTC. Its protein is CASTGLAGEFYNEQFF.

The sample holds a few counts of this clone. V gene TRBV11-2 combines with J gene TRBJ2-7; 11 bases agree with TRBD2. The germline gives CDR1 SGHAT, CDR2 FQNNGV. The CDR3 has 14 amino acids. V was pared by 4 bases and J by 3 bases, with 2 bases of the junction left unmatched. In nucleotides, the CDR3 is TGTGCCAGCAGCTCTGGGACTAGCGGCTACGAGCAGTACTTC. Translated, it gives CASSSGTSGYEQYF.

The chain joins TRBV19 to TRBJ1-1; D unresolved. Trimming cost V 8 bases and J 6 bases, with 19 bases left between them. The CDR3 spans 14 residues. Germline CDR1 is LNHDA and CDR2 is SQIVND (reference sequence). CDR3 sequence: CASLAPGNGAEAFF. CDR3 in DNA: TGTGCCAGTCTCGCCCCGGGGAACGGGGCTGAAGCTTTCTTT.

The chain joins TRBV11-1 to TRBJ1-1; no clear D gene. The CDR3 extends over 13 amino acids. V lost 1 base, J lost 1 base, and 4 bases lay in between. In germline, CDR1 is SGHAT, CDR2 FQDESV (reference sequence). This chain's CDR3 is CASSLVENTEAFF. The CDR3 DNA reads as TGTGCCAGCAGCTTAGTAGAGAACACTGAAGCTTTCTTT.

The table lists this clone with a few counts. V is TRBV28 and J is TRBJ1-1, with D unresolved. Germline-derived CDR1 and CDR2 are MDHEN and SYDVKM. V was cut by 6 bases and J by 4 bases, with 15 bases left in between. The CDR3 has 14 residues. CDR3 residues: CASSPPDSFTEAFF. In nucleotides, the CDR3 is TGTGCCAGCAGCCCGCCAGATTCGTTCACTGAAGCTTTCTTT.

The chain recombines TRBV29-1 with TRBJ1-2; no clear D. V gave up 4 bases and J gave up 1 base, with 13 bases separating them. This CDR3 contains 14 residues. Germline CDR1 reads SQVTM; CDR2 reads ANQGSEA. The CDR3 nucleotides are TGCAGCGTTGTTGAATCAGAGAGTAACTATGGCTACACCTTC. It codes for CSVVESESNYGYTF.

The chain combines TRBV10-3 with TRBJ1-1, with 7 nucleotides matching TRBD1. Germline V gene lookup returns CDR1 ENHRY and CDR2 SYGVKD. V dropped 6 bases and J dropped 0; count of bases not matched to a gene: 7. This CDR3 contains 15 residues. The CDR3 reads CAIRGPDRLNTEAFF. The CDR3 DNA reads TGTGCCATCAGGGGCCCGGACAGGTTGAACACTGAAGCTTTCTTT.

CDR3 coding DNA: TGTGCCAGCAGCACCCCTTGGGGACTAGCGGGAGGTTCAGATACGCAGTATTTT. Translating it yields CASSTPWGLAGGSDTQYF. V and J are TRBV28 and TRBJ2-3, with TRBD2 matching 15 bases. The CDR3 totals 18 residues. J lost 4 bases, V lost 6 bases, and 11 bases had no gene match. Germline CDR1 MDHEN, CDR2 SYDVKM.

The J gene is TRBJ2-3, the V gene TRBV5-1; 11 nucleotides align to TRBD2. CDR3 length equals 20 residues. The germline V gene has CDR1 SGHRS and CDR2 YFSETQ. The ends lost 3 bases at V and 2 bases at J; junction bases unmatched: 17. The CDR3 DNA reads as TGCGCCAGCAGCTACCCAAATTTAGCGGGAGGGCCAAGACCCACAGATACGCAGTATTTT. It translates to CASSYPNLAGGPRPTDTQYF.

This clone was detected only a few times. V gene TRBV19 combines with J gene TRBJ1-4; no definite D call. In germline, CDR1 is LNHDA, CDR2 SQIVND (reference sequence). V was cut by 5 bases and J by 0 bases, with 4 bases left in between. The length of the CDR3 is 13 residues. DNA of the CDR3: TGTGCCAGTAGTGTTGCAACTAATGAAAAACTGTTTTTT. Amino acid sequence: CASSVATNEKLFF.

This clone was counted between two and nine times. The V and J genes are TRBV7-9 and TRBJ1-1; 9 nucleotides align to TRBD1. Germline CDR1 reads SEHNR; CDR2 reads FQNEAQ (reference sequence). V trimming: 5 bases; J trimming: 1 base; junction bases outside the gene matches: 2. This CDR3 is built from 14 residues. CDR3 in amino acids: CASSKTGGNTEAFF. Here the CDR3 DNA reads TGTGCCAGCAGCAAGACAGGGGGGAACACTGAAGCTTTCTTT.

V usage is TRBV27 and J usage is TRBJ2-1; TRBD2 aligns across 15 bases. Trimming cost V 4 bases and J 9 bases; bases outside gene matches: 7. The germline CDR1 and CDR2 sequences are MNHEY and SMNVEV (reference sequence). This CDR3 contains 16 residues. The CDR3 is CASSSPGTSGRSEQFF. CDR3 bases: TGTGCCAGCAGTTCCCCCGGGACTAGCGGGAGGAGTGAGCAGTTCTTC.

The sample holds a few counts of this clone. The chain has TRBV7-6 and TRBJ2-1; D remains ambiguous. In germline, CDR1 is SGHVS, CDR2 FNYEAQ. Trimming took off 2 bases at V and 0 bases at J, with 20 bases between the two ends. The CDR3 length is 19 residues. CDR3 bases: TGTGCCAGCAGCTTACGGAATCCCGCACACCGAAGCTCCTACAATGAGCAGTTCTTC. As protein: CASSLRNPAHRSSYNEQFF.

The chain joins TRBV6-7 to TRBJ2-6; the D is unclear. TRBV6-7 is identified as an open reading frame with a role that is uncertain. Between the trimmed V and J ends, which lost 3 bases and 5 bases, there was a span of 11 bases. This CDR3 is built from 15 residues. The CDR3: CASSYLQSRANVLTF. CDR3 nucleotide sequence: TGTGCCAGCAGTTATTTACAAAGTCGGGCCAACGTCCTGACTTTC.

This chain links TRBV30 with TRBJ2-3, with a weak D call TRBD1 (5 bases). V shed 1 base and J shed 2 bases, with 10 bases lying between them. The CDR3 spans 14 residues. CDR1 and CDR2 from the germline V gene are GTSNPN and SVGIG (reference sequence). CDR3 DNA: TGTGCCTGGAGTGGGGCAGGGTTCACAGATACGCAGTATTTT. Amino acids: CAWSGAGFTDTQYF.

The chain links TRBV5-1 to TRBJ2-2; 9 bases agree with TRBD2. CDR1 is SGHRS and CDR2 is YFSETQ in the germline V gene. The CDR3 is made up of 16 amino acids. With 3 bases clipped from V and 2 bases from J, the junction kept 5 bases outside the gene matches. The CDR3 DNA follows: TGCGCCAGCAGCTCCAGACTAGCGGCCAACACCGGGGAGCTGTTTTTT. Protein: CASSSRLAANTGELFF. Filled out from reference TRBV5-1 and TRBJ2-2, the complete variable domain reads KAGVTQTPRYLIKTRGQQVTLSCSPISGHRSVSWYQQTPGQGLQFLFEYFSETQRNKGNFPGRFSGRQFSNSRSEMNVSTLELGDSALYLCASSSRLAANTGELFFGEGSRLTVL.

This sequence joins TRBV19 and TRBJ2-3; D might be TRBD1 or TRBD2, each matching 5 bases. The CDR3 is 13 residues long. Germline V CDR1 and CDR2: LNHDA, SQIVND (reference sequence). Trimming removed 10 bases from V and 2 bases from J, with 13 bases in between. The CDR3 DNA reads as TGTGCCACCAGGGCCGGGAACACAGATACGCAGTATTTT. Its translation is CATRAGNTDTQYF.

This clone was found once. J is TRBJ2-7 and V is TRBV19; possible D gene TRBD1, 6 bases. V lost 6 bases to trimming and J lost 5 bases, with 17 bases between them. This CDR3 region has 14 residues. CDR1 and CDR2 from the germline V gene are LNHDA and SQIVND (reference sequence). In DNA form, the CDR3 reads TGTGCCAGTAGCCCTCTGGGGGCTGCTAACGAGCAGTACTTC. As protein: CASSPLGAANEQYF.

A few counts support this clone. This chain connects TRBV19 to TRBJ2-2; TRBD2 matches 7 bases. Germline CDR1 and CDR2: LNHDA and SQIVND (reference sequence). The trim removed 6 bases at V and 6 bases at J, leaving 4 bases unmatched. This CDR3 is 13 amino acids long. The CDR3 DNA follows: TGTGCCAGTAGGGGAGGGTCCCCCGGGGAGCTGTTTTTT. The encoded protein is CASRGGSPGELFF.

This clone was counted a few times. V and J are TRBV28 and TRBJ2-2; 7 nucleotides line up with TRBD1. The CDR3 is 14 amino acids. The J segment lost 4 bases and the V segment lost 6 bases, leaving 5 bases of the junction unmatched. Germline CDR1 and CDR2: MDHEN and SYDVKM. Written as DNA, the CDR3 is TGTGCCAGCAGGGCAGCAGGGGGCACCGGGGAGCTGTTTTTT. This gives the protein CASRAAGGTGELFF. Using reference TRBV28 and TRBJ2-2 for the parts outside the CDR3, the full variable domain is DVKVTQSSRYLVKRTGEKVFLECVQDMDHENMFWYRQDPGLGLRLIYFSYDVKMKEKGDIPEGYSVSREKKERFSLILESASTNQTSMYLCASRAAGGTGELFFGEGSRLTVL.

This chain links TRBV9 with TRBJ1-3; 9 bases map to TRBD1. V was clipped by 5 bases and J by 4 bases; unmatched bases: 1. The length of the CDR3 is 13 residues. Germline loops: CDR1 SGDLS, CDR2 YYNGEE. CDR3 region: CASRGQGGNTIYF. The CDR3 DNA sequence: TGTGCCAGCAGGGGACAGGGAGGAAACACCATATATTTT.

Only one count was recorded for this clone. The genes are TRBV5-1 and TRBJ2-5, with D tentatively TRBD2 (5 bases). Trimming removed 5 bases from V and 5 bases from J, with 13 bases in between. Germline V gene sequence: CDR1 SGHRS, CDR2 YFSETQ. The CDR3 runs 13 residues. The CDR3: CASRASGFETQYF. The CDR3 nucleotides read TGCGCCAGCAGGGCAAGCGGCTTTGAGACCCAGTACTTC.

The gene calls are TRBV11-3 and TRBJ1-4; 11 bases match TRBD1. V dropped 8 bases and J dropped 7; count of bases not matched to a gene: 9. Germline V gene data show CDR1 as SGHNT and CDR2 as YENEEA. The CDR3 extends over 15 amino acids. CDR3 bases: TGTGCCAGCGGGCCCGGACAGGGGGCAGGTGAAAAACTGTTTTTT. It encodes CASGPGQGAGEKLFF.